The present TCR beta chain was sequenced within a study of cytomegalovirus exposure and HLA in healthy donors. In the study overall: Both the 120 or so validation repertoires and the 550 to 750 first-cohort repertoires used the same platform, as reported by a later analysis. The study's findings and limits: Listed as cytomegalovirus-associated were 150 or so TCR beta chains. Rare TCR sequences dominated, though some public TCRs recurred in many donors.

Trimming shortened V by 4 bases and J by 4 bases, and 13 bases separated the two germline ends. The V gene's germline CDR1 is MGHRA and CDR2 YSYEKL. CDR3 size: 14 residues. About this clone itself: Antigen: not known.

Here immunoSEQ multiplex PCR was the method, and the copy in TCRdb shows in-frame clones only, minus some. The sample has about 240,000 clones; about 90% are singletons. The specimen was PBMCs. This sequence was found in a woman in her thirties in good health and CMV-seropositive. The genes are TRBV4-1 and TRBJ1-1, with D unresolved. The CDR3 region has the DNA TGCGCCAGCAGCCGGCCGCTCGGGAGCACTGAAGCTTTCTTT. Protein sequence: CASSRPLGSTEAFF.